The entry below describes one TCR beta chain. This clone has a single count. The target of this receptor is not known. No base qualities exist here, and no much larger clone lies one base off it. The V end gives up 1 base and the J end 4 bases, leaving 6 bases in the junction not matched to a gene. The germline V gene (reference sequence) yields LGHDT for CDR1 and YNNKEL for CDR2. The CDR3 contains 16 residues, cysteine and phenylalanine counted. The sequence is cut down to CDR3 DNA, 48 bases in frame from base 1. This specimen belongs to a study of blood T cell repertoires in COVID-19 (TCRdb year 2020). As for the study more broadly: Collaborator samples came from the United States, Italy and Spain and covered acute and convalescent phases of COVID-19. The prospective study material was composed of cDNA or gDNA derived from T cells, B-cell-depleted T cells, or PBMCs. Deeply sampled blood TCRbeta repertoires from subjects exposed to, actively infected with, or recovered from COVID-19 were included in the dataset. The repertoires were released in a freely available public database meant as a resource for research on the immune response to SARS-CoV-2. The samples were drawn from two sources: the first 160 participants of the ongoing ImmuneRACE study, and 950 to 1,500 subjects contributed by 6 global collaborators. Nearly every sample came with metadata listing a de-identified subject ID, COVID-19 status, age in years and sex. HLA class I and class II types, where available, came from metadata supplied by the sample provider rather than from assay-based typing.

Whole blood was collected in K2EDTA tubes by collaborating institutions according to the institutions' own protocols. For TCRbeta analysis, collaborator samples were shipped as frozen whole blood, as isolated PBMCs, or as DNA extracted from either sample type. TCRbeta CDR3 regions were amplified from genomic DNA using the immunoSEQ Assay, a bias-controlled multiplex PCR. From the authors' description of their analysis: The number of nucleated cells in each sample was estimated by amplification of reference gene primers within the assay. To quantify the absolute abundance of each unique TCRbeta CDR3 rearrangement, sequence reads were collapsed and filtered. For each sample, productive Simpson clonality was calculated as the square root of Simpson's diversity index across productive rearrangements. Entries here come from immuneACCESS through TCRdb and include only in-frame sequences with V and J called. Some clones fail to appear in such tables; in the studies checked, an unresolved V gene covers under half of the shortfall, and the cause of the remainder is unknown. That table supplies the V and J calls and clone size; D and trimming were determined from the DNA. The sample table shows some 270,000 clones, and approximately 85% are seen once. The biggest ten clones account for approximately 10% of the sample.

The paper as a whole reports these results and caveats: Clinical and demographic metadata were provided uncurated, with the amount varying by source and participant.

The chain links TRBV3-1 (or the pseudogene TRBV3-2) with TRBJ1-3, and 8 bases in between align with TRBD1. The receptor was derived from a woman between 65 and 79 years old with acute or convalescent COVID-19. Source material: peripheral blood. CDR3 sequence: CASSQVWTGRGNTIYF. Here is the DNA: TGTGCCAGCAGCCAAGTGTGGACAGGGAGGGGAAACACCATATATTTT.